This T cell receptor beta chain comes out of a study of human T cells and chemical hapten exposure. TCRdb re-analysed the RACE reads in MiXCR, keeping a single row per CDR3 protein. This sample yields approximately 110,000 distinct CDR3 sequences, of which about a tenth are seen a single time; about 3.4% belongs to the top ten. V dropped 3 bases and J dropped 6 bases, with 8 bases sitting between them. The CDR3 totals 12 residues. Points from the study as a whole: The number of TCRs above 1 in 1000 frequency did not change after DPC sensitization.

Documented time point: patch test 2, 6 weeks after DPC sensitization. Treatment noted: therapeutic diphenylcyclopropenone sensitization with weekly scalp DPC. It was from unfractionated whole blood that total RNA was extracted. This clonotype was seen ten or more times. Antigen specificity is unknown. This chain joins TRBV12-3 or TRBV12-4 and TRBJ1-2; D is ambiguous. This receptor was obtained from a woman in her 40s with alopecia areata. Some clones in this sample may be carry-over from other donors' samples. The sequencing used whole blood, collected in connection with sensitization to the hapten diphenylcyclopropenone (DPC). CDR3 region: CASSLSLNGYTF. CDR3 nucleotide sequence: TGTGCCAGCAGTTTGTCTCTTAATGGCTACACCTTC.